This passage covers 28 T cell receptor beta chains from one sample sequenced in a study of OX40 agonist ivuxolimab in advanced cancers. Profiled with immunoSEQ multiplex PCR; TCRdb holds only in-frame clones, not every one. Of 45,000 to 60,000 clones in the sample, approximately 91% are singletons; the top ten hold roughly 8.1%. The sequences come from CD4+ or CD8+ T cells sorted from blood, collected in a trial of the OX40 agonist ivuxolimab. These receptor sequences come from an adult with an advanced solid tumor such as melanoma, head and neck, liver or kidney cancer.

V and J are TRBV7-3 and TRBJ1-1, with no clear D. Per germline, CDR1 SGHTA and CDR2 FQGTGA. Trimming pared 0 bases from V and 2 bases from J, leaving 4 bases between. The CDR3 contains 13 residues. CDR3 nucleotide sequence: TGTGCCAGCAGCTTAACGGGAAACACTGAAGCTTTCTTT. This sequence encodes CASSLTGNTEAFF.

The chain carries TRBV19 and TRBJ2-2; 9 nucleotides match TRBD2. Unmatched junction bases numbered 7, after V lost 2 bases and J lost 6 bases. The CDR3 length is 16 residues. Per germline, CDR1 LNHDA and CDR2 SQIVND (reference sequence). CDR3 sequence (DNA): TGTGCCAGTAGTATACGATTTTTAGCGGGAGCCGGGGAGCTGTTTTTT. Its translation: CASSIRFLAGAGELFF.

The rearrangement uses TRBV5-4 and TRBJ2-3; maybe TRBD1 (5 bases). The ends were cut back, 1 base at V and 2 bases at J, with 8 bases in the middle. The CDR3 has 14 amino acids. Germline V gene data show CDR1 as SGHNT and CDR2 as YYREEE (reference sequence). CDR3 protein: CASSLPGNTDTQYF. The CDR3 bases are TGTGCCAGCAGCTTGCCAGGGAACACAGATACGCAGTATTTT.

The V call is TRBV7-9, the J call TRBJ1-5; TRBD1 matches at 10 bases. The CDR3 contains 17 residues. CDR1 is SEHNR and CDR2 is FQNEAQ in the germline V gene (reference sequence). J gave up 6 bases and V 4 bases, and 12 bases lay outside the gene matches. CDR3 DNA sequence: TGTGCCAGCAGCTCTCAAAAGACAGGGGGCATGGGTCAGCCCCAGCATTTT. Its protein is CASSSQKTGGMGQPQHF.

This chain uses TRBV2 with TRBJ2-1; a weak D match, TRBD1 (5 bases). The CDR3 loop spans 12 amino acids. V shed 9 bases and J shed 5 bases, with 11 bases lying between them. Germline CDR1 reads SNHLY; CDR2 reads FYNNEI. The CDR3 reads CASKRQNNEQFF. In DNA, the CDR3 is TGTGCCAGTAAAAGACAGAACAATGAGCAGTTCTTC. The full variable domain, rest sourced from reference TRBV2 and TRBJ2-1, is EPEVTQTPSHQVTQMGQEVILRCVPISNHLYFYWYRQILGQKVEFLVSFYNNEISEKSEIFDDQFSVERPDGSNFTLKIRSTKLEDSAMYFCASKRQNNEQFFGPGTRLTVL.

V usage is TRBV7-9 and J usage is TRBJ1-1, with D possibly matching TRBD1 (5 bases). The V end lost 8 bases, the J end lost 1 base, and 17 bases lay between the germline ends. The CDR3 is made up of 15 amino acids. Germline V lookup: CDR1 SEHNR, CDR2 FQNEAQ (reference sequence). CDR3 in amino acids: CASSELDRGNTEAFF. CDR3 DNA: TGTGCCAGCTCGGAATTAGACAGAGGGAACACTGAAGCTTTCTTT.

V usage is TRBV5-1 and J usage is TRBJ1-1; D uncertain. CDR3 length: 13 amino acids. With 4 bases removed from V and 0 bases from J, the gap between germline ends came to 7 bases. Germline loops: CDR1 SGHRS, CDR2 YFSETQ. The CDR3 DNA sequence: TGCGCCAGCAGCGGGAGCTTGAACACTGAAGCTTTCTTT. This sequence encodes CASSGSLNTEAFF.

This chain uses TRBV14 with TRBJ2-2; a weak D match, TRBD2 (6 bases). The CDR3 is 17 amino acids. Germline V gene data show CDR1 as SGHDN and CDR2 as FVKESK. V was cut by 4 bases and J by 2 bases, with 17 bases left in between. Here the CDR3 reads CASSPLEGLFNTGELFF. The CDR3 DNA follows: TGTGCCAGCAGCCCTCTGGAGGGACTTTTTAACACCGGGGAGCTGTTTTTT.

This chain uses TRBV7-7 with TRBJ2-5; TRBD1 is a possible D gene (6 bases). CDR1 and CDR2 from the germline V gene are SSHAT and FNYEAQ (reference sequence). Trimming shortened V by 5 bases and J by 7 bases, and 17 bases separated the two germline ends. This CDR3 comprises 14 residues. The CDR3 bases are TGTGCCAGCAGCAAAAGAACAGGGTTCGGGACCCAGTACTTC. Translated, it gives CASSKRTGFGTQYF. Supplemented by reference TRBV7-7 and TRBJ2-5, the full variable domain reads GAGVSQSPRYKVTKRGQDVTLRCDPISSHATLYWYQQALGQGPEFLTYFNYEAQPDKSGLPSDRFSAERPEGSISTLTIQRTEQRDSAMYRCASSKRTGFGTQYFGPGTRLLVL.

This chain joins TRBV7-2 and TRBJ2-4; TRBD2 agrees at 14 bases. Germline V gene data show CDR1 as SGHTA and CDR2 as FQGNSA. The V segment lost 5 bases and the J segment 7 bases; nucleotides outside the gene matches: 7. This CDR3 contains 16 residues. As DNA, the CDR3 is TGTGCCAGCAGCACCGGGACTAGCGGGAGTAGGAACATTCAGTACTTC. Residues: CASSTGTSGSRNIQYF.

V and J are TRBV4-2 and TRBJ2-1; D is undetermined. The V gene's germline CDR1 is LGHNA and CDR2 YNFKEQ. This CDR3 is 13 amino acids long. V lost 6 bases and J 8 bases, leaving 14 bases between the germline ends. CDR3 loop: CASSPDSSDEQFF. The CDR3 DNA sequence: TGTGCCAGCAGTCCCGACTCGAGCGATGAGCAGTTCTTC.

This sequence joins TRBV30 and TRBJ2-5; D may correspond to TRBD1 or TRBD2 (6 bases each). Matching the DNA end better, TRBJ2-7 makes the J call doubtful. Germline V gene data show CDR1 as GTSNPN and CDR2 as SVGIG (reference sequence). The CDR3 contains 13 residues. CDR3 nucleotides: TGTGCCTGGAGTAGGAGGGGGAGGTACGAGCAGTACTTC. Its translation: CAWSRRGRYEQYF.

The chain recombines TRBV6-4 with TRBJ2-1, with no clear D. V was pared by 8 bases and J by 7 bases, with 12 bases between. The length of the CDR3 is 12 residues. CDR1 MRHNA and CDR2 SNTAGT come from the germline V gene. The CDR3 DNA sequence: TGTGCCAGCTCCGGTTCGGAGAATGAGCAGTTCTTC. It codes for CASSGSENEQFF.

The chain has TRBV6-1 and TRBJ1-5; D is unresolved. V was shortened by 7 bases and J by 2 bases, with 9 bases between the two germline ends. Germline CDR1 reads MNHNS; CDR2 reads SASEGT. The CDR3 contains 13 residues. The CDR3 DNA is TGTGCCAGCATGGCGGACGGCAATCAGCCCCAGCATTTT. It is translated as CASMADGNQPQHF.

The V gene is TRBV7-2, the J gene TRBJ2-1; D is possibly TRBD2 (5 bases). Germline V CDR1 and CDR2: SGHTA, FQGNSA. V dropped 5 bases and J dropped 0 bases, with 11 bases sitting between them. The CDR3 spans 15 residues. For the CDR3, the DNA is TGTGCCAGCAGCCCCGCCGGGGTCTCCTACAATGAGCAGTTCTTC. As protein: CASSPAGVSYNEQFF.

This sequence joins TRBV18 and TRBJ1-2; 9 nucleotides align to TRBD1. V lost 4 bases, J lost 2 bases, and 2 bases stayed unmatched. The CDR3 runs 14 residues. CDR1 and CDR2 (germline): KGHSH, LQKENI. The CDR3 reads CASSQGQGNYGYTF. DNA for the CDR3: TGTGCCAGCTCACAAGGACAGGGGAACTATGGCTACACCTTC.

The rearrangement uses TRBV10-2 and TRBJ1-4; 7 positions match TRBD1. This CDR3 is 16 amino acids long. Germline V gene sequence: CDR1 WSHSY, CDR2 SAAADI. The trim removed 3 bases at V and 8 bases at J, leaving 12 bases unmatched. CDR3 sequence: CASSDPSGGGREKLFF. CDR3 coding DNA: TGCGCCAGCAGTGACCCCTCGGGAGGGGGCCGGGAAAAACTGTTTTTT.

The CDR3 region is CASSTAGPRDAEQFF. The CDR3 DNA sequence: TGTGCCAGCAGCACGGCGGGCCCCCGGGATGCTGAGCAGTTCTTC. The rearrangement joins TRBV9 to TRBJ2-1; D is perhaps TRBD2 (5 bases). The CDR3 runs 15 residues. Germline CDR1 SGDLS, CDR2 YYNGEE. V was clipped by 4 bases and J by 9 bases, with 20 bases between them. The full variable domain, its missing parts supplied by reference TRBV9 and TRBJ2-1, is DSGVTQTPKHLITATGQRVTLRCSPRSGDLSVYWYQQSLDQGLQFLIQYYNGEERAKGNILERFSAQQFPDLHSELNLSSLELGDSALYFCASSTAGPRDAEQFFGPGTRLTVL.

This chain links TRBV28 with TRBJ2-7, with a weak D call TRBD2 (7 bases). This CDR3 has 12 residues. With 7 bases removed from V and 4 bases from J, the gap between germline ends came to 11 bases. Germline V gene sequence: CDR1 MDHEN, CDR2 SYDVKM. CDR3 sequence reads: CASKGGLYEQYF. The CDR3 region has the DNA TGTGCCAGCAAGGGGGGGCTATACGAGCAGTACTTC.

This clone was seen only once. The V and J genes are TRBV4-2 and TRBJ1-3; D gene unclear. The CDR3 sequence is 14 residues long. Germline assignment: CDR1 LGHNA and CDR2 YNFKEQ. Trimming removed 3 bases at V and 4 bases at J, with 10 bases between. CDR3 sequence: CASSQQTRGNTIYF. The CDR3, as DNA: TGTGCCAGCAGCCAGCAGACACGCGGAAACACCATATATTTT.

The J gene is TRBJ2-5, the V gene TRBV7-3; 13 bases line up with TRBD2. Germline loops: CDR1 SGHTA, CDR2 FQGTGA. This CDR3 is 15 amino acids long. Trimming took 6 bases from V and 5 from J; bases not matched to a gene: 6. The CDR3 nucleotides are TGTGCCAGCAGTCGGACTAGCGGGAGCGGGGAGACCCAGTACTTC. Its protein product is CASSRTSGSGETQYF.

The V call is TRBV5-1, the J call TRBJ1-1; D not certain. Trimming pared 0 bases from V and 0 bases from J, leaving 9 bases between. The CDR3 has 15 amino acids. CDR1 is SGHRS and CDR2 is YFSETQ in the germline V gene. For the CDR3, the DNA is TGCGCCAGCAGCTTGGAGGGCGGGATGAACACTGAAGCTTTCTTT. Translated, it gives CASSLEGGMNTEAFF.

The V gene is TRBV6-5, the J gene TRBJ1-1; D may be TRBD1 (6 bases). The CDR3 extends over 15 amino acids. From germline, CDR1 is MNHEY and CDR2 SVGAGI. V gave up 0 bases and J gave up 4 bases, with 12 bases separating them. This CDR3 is CASSYSLGGLTEAFF. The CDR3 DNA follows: TGTGCCAGCAGTTACTCACTAGGGGGACTCACTGAAGCTTTCTTT.

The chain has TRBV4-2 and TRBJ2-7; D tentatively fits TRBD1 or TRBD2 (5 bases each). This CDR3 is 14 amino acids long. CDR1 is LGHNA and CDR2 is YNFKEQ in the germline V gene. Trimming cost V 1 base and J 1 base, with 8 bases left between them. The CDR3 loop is CASSQAGQSYEQYF. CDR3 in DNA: TGTGCCAGCAGCCAAGCGGGGCAATCCTACGAGCAGTACTTC.

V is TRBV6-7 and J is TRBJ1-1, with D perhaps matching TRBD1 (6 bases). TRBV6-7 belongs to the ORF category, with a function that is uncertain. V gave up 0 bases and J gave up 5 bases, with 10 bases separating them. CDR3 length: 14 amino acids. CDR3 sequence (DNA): TGTGCCAGCAGTTACTCGGTCAGGGGAACTGAAGCTTTCTTT. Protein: CASSYSVRGTEAFF.

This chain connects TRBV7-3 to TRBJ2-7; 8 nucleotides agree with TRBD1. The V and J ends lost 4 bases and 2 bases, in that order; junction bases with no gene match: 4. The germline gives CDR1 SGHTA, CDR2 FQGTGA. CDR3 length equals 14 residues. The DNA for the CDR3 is TGTGCCAGCAGCTCAGGGGGCATGGCCTACGAGCAGTACTTC. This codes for CASSSGGMAYEQYF.

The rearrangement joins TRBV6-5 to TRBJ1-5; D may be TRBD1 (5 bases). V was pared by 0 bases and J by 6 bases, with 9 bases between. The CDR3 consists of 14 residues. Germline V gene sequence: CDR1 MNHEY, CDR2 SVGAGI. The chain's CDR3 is CASSYSRRGQPQHF. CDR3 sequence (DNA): TGTGCCAGCAGTTACTCACGGAGGGGTCAGCCCCAGCATTTT.

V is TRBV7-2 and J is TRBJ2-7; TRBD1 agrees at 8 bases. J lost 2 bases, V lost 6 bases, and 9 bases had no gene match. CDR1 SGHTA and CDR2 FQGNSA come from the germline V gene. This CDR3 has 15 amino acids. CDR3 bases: TGTGCCAGCAGATCCGAAGGACAGGGCACCTACGAGCAGTACTTC. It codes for CASRSEGQGTYEQYF. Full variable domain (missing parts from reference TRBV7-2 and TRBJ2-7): GAGVSQSPSNKVTEKGKDVELRCDPISGHTALYWYRQSLGQGLEFLIYFQGNSAPDKSGLPSDRFSAERTGGSVSTLTIQRTQQEDSAVYLCASRSEGQGTYEQYFGPGTRLTVT.